The 25 T cell receptor beta chains in this list originate from one sample, sequenced in a study of T cell responses to AZD1222 COVID-19 vaccine. Assay: immunoSEQ multiplex PCR; the TCRdb copy retains only in-frame clones and omits some. In the table there are 90,000 to 130,000 clones, 81% of which are singletons. This sample comprised peripheral blood, obtained on day 0 of AZD1222 vaccination. The receptors shown here come from an adult in good health.

The count of this clone is one. This sequence joins TRBV7-9 and TRBJ1-6, with D uncertain. This CDR3 is built from 14 residues. V was trimmed by 5 bases and J by 6 bases, leaving 11 bases between them. Germline lookup yields CDR1 SEHNR and CDR2 FQNEAQ (reference sequence). CDR3 in amino acids: CASSPNSVNSPLHF. CDR3 coding DNA: TGTGCCAGCAGCCCCAACTCTGTTAATTCACCCCTCCACTTT.

This clone was picked up a small number of times. The CDR3 loop is CASSWSGGPTDTQYF. The CDR3 coding sequence is TGTGCCAGCAGTTGGTCGGGAGGTCCCACAGATACGCAGTATTTT. The chain employs TRBV6-5 and TRBJ2-3; 7 positions agree with TRBD2. With 4 bases clipped from V and 2 bases from J, the junction kept 6 bases outside the gene matches. The germline V gene has CDR1 MNHEY and CDR2 SVGAGI. The CDR3 contains 15 residues.

This rearrangement joins TRBV10-3 to TRBJ2-3; possibly TRBD1 for D (5 bases). The length of the CDR3 is 13 residues. V lost 6 bases, J lost 1 base, and 8 bases lay in between. CDR1 ENHRY and CDR2 SYGVKD come from the germline V gene. Here the CDR3 DNA reads TGTGCCATCAGAGAAGGGGGCACAGATACGCAGTATTTT. Translated, it gives CAIREGGTDTQYF.

The chain is built from TRBV7-6 and TRBJ2-1; 7 nucleotides agree with TRBD2. The CDR3 has 15 residues. Germline-derived CDR1 and CDR2 are SGHVS and FNYEAQ. V lost 1 base and J lost 7; bases outside the gene matches: 7. The CDR3 DNA is TGTGCCAGCAGCTTAGGGTCGGGGGGAGGGAATGAGCAGTTCTTC. Its translation is CASSLGSGGGNEQFF.

The sample holds a few counts of this clone. The chain has TRBV6-5 and TRBJ2-1; TRBD1 agrees at 7 bases. V was pared by 4 bases and J by 0 bases, with 6 bases of the junction left unmatched. This CDR3 has 16 amino acids. Germline V lookup: CDR1 MNHEY, CDR2 SVGAGI. CDR3 in amino acids: CASSSTGTASYNEQFF. DNA for the CDR3: TGTGCCAGCAGTTCAACCGGGACAGCCTCCTACAATGAGCAGTTCTTC.

The rearrangement uses TRBV5-6 and TRBJ1-2; TRBD1 is a possible D gene (6 bases). The CDR3 extends over 12 amino acids. CDR1 and CDR2 (germline): SGHDT, YYEEEE. Trimming pared 8 bases from V and 5 bases from J, leaving 13 bases between. In DNA form, the CDR3 reads TGTGCCAGTAGGGGGAATCTATATGGCTACACCTTC. Protein sequence: CASRGNLYGYTF.

This chain's CDR3 is CASSEGDNYNSPLHF. The CDR3 DNA is TGTGCCAGCAGCGAAGGGGACAACTATAATTCACCCCTCCACTTT. This chain links TRBV9 with TRBJ1-6; tentatively, D is TRBD1 (6 bases). From germline, CDR1 is SGDLS and CDR2 YYNGEE. Trimming removed 3 bases from V and 3 bases from J, with 10 bases in between. The CDR3 sequence is 15 residues long. The full variable domain, completed using reference TRBV9 and TRBJ1-6, is DSGVTQTPKHLITATGQRVTLRCSPRSGDLSVYWYQQSLDQGLQFLIQYYNGEERAKGNILERFSAQQFPDLHSELNLSSLELGDSALYFCASSEGDNYNSPLHFGNGTRLTVT.

V is TRBV6-5 and J is TRBJ2-7; D may match TRBD1 or TRBD2 (5 bases each). Germline assignment: CDR1 MNHEY and CDR2 SVGAGI. CDR3 size: 13 residues. Trimming took 6 bases from V and 3 from J, leaving 12 bases between them. The CDR3 here is CASSLGRGYEQYF. The CDR3 region has the DNA TGTGCCAGCAGCCTGGGACGGGGCTACGAGCAGTACTTC.

This chain joins TRBV11-2 and TRBJ1-2, with 7 bases aligning to TRBD1. V gave up 1 base and J gave up 4 bases; unmatched junction bases: 9. The CDR3 totals 16 residues. From germline, CDR1 is SGHAT and CDR2 FQNNGV. CDR3 amino acids: CASSLGLRGQTYGYTF. CDR3 nucleotide sequence: TGTGCCAGCAGCTTAGGTCTCCGGGGACAGACCTATGGCTACACCTTC. Full variable domain (rest looked up from reference TRBV11-2 and TRBJ1-2): EAGVAQSPRYKIIEKRQSVAFWCNPISGHATLYWYQQILGQGPKLLIQFQNNGVVDDSQLPKDRFSAERLKGVDSTLKIQPAKLEDSAVYLCASSLGLRGQTYGYTFGSGTRLTVV.

J is TRBJ2-7 and V is TRBV7-2; TRBD1 aligns across 9 bases. The CDR3 consists of 15 residues. Unmatched junction bases numbered 12, after V lost 5 bases and J lost 7 bases. Germline values: CDR1 SGHTA, CDR2 FQGNSA. CDR3 sequence: CASSDSPGQGREQYF. In nucleotides, the CDR3 is TGTGCCAGCAGCGATTCACCGGGACAGGGTCGAGAGCAGTACTTC.

The chain employs TRBV6-5 and TRBJ2-7; a weak D match, TRBD1 (5 bases). This CDR3 has 13 amino acids. Germline values: CDR1 MNHEY, CDR2 SVGAGI. Trimming removed 7 bases from V and 0 bases from J, with 10 bases in between. The CDR3 is CASTDSFSYEQYF. DNA for the CDR3: TGTGCCAGCACCGACAGCTTCTCCTACGAGCAGTACTTC.

This chain joins TRBV6-6 and TRBJ2-4, with TRBD1 matching 7 bases. CDR1 and CDR2 (germline): MNHNY, SVGAGI (reference sequence). The CDR3 is made up of 15 amino acids. V was pared by 6 bases and J by 3 bases, with 8 bases of the junction left unmatched. The chain's CDR3 is CASRSPRGYKNIQYF. In DNA form, the CDR3 reads TGTGCCAGCAGAAGCCCCAGGGGGTACAAAAACATTCAGTACTTC.

This chain links TRBV30 with TRBJ1-3; D perhaps matches TRBD1 (5 bases). The CDR3 totals 15 residues. V was pared by 0 bases and J by 2 bases, with 11 bases between. The germline V gene encodes CDR1 GTSNPN and CDR2 SVGIG (reference sequence). The CDR3 sequence is CAWSVRGDPGNTIYF. CDR3 bases: TGTGCCTGGAGTGTACGAGGGGATCCTGGAAACACCATATATTTT.

V usage is TRBV2 and J usage is TRBJ2-7; the match to TRBD1 covers 12 bases. J was trimmed by 2 bases and V by 7 bases; bases with no gene match: 6. Germline assignment: CDR1 SNHLY and CDR2 FYNNEI. This CDR3 is built from 15 residues. CDR3 bases: TGTGCCAGCAAGTCGGGACAGGGGGCGACCTACGAGCAGTACTTC. Translation gives CASKSGQGATYEQYF. Filled out from reference TRBV2 and TRBJ2-7, the complete variable domain reads EPEVTQTPSHQVTQMGQEVILRCVPISNHLYFYWYRQILGQKVEFLVSFYNNEISEKSEIFDDQFSVERPDGSNFTLKIRSTKLEDSAMYFCASKSGQGATYEQYFGPGTRLTVT.

This chain connects TRBV12-5 to TRBJ1-1, with TRBD1 as a possible D gene (6 bases). The CDR3 has 13 residues. Germline CDR1 is LGHNT and CDR2 is FRNRAP. V was cut by 6 bases and J by 1 base, with 9 bases left in between. This CDR3 reads CASGRGQNTEAFF. The CDR3 DNA sequence: TGTGCTAGTGGACGGGGACAGAACACTGAAGCTTTCTTT.

This clone was observed a handful of times. The chain uses TRBV19 and TRBJ1-2, with a weak D call TRBD1 (5 bases). Trimming shortened V by 3 bases and J by 8 bases, and 16 bases separated the two germline ends. The germline CDR1 and CDR2 sequences are LNHDA and SQIVND (reference sequence). This CDR3 contains 14 residues. CDR3: CASSIGREERGYTF. The DNA of the CDR3 is TGTGCCAGTAGTATCGGCAGGGAGGAACGCGGCTACACCTTC.

The V gene is TRBV3-1 (or the pseudogene TRBV3-2), the J gene TRBJ2-3; D perhaps matches TRBD2 (6 bases). Germline values: CDR1 LGHDT, CDR2 YNNKEL (reference sequence). The CDR3 covers 15 residues. The V gene lost 2 bases and the J gene lost 6 bases, with 15 bases spanning the gap. CDR3 sequence (DNA): TGTGCCAGCAGCCAACCCGGGGCGGAGGGGGATACGCAGTATTTT. It codes for CASSQPGAEGDTQYF.

The rearrangement links TRBV19 to TRBJ1-2; 10 bases line up with TRBD1. Trimming removed 8 bases from V and 2 bases from J; junction bases left unmatched: 5. CDR1 is LNHDA and CDR2 is SQIVND in the germline V gene (reference sequence). CDR3 size: 14 residues. CDR3 sequence: CASGDRGRNYGYTF. For the CDR3, the DNA is TGTGCCAGTGGGGACAGGGGTCGAAACTATGGCTACACCTTC.

This clone was recorded a few times. The rearrangement links TRBV30 to TRBJ2-7; D is ambiguous. The CDR3 has 15 amino acids. The V and J ends lost 3 bases and 2 bases respectively, with 17 bases between them. Germline loops: CDR1 GTSNPN, CDR2 SVGIG (reference sequence). This chain's CDR3 is CAWSASRTVPYEQYF. CDR3 sequence (DNA): TGTGCCTGGAGCGCCAGCCGGACGGTCCCCTACGAGCAGTACTTC. The complete variable domain, with remaining parts taken from reference TRBV30 and TRBJ2-7, reads SQTIHQWPATLVQPVGSPLSLECTVEGTSNPNLYWYRQAAGRGLQLLFYSVGIGQISSEVPQNLSASRPQDRQFILSSKKLLLSDSGFYLCAWSASRTVPYEQYFGPGTRLTVT.

The V and J genes are TRBV19 and TRBJ1-2, with 7 bases aligning to TRBD1. This CDR3 is 15 amino acids long. In germline, CDR1 is LNHDA, CDR2 SQIVND (reference sequence). Unmatched junction bases numbered 18, after V lost 9 bases and J lost 8 bases. This CDR3 is CASTDRPRGVVGYTF. The CDR3 DNA is TGTGCCAGCACGGACAGGCCTCGGGGAGTGGTGGGCTACACCTTC.

The rearrangement joins TRBV7-2 to TRBJ1-5; D is possibly TRBD1 (6 bases). The V end was cut by 4 bases, the J end by 2 bases, with 12 bases between. The CDR3 runs to 15 residues. CDR1 and CDR2 from the germline V gene are SGHTA and FQGNSA. The CDR3 region is CASSSQGTRNQPQHF. For the CDR3, the DNA is TGTGCCAGCAGCTCACAGGGTACCCGCAATCAGCCCCAGCATTTT.

The CDR3 coding sequence is TGTGCCAGCAGCCCTAGGACAGGGGGTTCCTACAATGAGCAGTTCTTC. Translating gives CASSPRTGGSYNEQFF. V usage is TRBV7-2 and J usage is TRBJ2-1; 10 nucleotides line up with TRBD1. V gave up 5 bases and J gave up 1 base; unmatched junction bases: 5. Germline CDR1 SGHTA, CDR2 FQGNSA. The CDR3 totals 16 residues.

The chain is built from TRBV28 and TRBJ2-7; D unclear. The ends were cut back, 6 bases at V and 0 bases at J, with 9 bases in the middle. The germline CDR1 and CDR2 sequences are MDHEN and SYDVKM. This CDR3 is built from 13 residues. The CDR3 spells CASSSPYSYEQYF. CDR3 DNA: TGTGCCAGCAGCTCACCGTACTCCTACGAGCAGTACTTC.

There are a few counts of this clone. The chain couples TRBV28 to TRBJ1-2; possibly TRBD1 for D (5 bases). The CDR3 consists of 13 residues. In germline, CDR1 is MDHEN, CDR2 SYDVKM. Trimming left V 6 bases short and J 4 bases short, with 12 bases between. CDR3 in amino acids: CASRGVLGYGYTF. CDR3 DNA: TGTGCCAGCAGGGGGGTGCTTGGCTATGGCTACACCTTC.

The chain joins TRBV11-1 to TRBJ1-6; a possible D gene is TRBD1 (6 bases). Trimming took 5 bases from V and 4 from J, leaving 9 bases between them. CDR3 length: 14 amino acids. The germline V gene encodes CDR1 SGHAT and CDR2 FQDESV (reference sequence). The CDR3 bases are TGTGCCAGCAGCCGACAGGTGTATAATTCACCCCTCCACTTT. Its translation: CASSRQVYNSPLHF.